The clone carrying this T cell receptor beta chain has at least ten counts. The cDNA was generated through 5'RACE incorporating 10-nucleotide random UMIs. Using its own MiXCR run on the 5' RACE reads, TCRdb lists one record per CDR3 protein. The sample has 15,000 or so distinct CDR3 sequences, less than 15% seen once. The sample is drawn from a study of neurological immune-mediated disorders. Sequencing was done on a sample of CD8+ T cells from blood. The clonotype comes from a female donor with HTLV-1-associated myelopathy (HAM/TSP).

CDR3 coding DNA: TGCAGTGCTAATAGCGGGCCCAACGTGGATACGCAGTATTTT. This gives the protein CSANSGPNVDTQYF. The J gene is TRBJ2-3, the V gene TRBV20-1; 7 bases align to TRBD2. The CDR3 covers 14 residues. Losses at the gene ends were 4 bases for V and 6 bases for J; bases not matched to a gene: 10. Germline CDR1 is DFQATT and CDR2 is SNEGSKA (reference sequence).